This is a list of T cell receptor beta chains from one sample in a study of blood T cell repertoires in COVID-19. Sequenced by immunoSEQ multiplex PCR; TCRdb stores in-frame clones only, minus some. The data show more than 200,000 clones, just over 90% seen once. The sample comprised PBMCs or T cells enriched from blood (not recorded which). All receptors come from a woman aged 18-29 years who had recovered from COVID-19. CDR3s include the opening cysteine and the closing phenylalanine or tryptophan. The D gene is left open where the match is weak.

d_call: .
v_call: TRBV29-1
j_call: TRBJ2-5
cdr3_nt: TGCAGCGTTGGATCGCCTGAGGAGACCCAGTACTTC
cdr3_aa: CSVGSPEETQYF

d_call: .
v_call: TRBV24-1
j_call: TRBJ1-2
cdr3_nt: TGTGCCACCCGAGGGTCTAGTGGCTACACCTTC
cdr3_aa: CATRGSSGYTF

d_call: TRBD1
v_call: TRBV2
j_call: TRBJ2-3
cdr3_nt: TGTGCCAGCAGCGTCCGGGACAGTTCATGGATGGTGCAGTATTTT
cdr3_aa: CASSVRDSSWMVQYF

d_call: TRBD1
v_call: TRBV19
j_call: TRBJ2-5
cdr3_nt: TGTGCCAGTAGAAGGGACAGGTTCGGGACCCAGTACTTC
cdr3_aa: CASRRDRFGTQYF

d_call: .
v_call: TRBV7-2
j_call: TRBJ1-5
cdr3_nt: TGTGCCAGCAGCGACGGTTGGGGGGTCAATCAGCCCCAGCATTTT
cdr3_aa: CASSDGWGVNQPQHF

d_call: .
v_call: TRBV6-5
j_call: TRBJ1-5
cdr3_nt: TGTGCCAGCACCCCAGGGTCGGGGGATCAGCCCCAGCATTTT
cdr3_aa: CASTPGSGDQPQHF

d_call: TRBD1
v_call: TRBV5-1
j_call: TRBJ2-4
cdr3_nt: TGCGCCAGCAGCCCGGGACAGGGAACGGGAGCCAAAAACATTCAGTACTTC
cdr3_aa: CASSPGQGTGAKNIQYF

d_call: TRBD1
v_call: TRBV2
j_call: TRBJ1-1
cdr3_nt: TGTGCCAGCAGTGATTCTTGGGACAGGGAACGCACTGAAGCTTTCTTT
cdr3_aa: CASSDSWDRERTEAFF

d_call: .
v_call: TRBV7-9
j_call: TRBJ1-1
cdr3_nt: TGTGCCAGCAGCTTATATCAGGGACTCCTAAACACTGAAGCTTTCTTT
cdr3_aa: CASSLYQGLLNTEAFF

d_call: .
v_call: TRBV27
j_call: TRBJ1-5
cdr3_nt: TGTGCCAGCAGTCCCCTCGGCGACTGCAATCAGCCCCAGCATTTT
cdr3_aa: CASSPLGDCNQPQHF